This T cell receptor beta chain was observed in a study of shared clonotypes between healthy human individuals. Study-wide points: Some clonotypes were shared by all four sorted-subset donors, while others were not shared. The non-shared ones had lower generation probabilities than the shared ones. Naive CD4 clonotypes overlapped across a handful of donors at around 4.7%.

Notes on this clone: Its antigen is unidentified.

CD8 cells classed as naive were CD45RO-negative and positively selected for CCR7, excluding terminally differentiated effector memory CD45RA+ cells. TCRdb's copy holds only in-frame clones and misses some; the assay was immunoSEQ multiplex PCR. The sample lists about 2.1 million clones, about 93% seen once, with 1.7% in the top ten. J lost 3 bases, V lost 3 bases, and 1 base had no gene match. This CDR3 contains 14 residues. CDR1 LNHDA and CDR2 SQIVND come from the germline V gene (reference sequence). Sample: naive CD8+ T cells from PBMCs. The J gene is TRBJ2-7, the V gene TRBV19; 11 bases fit TRBD2. This receptor was obtained from a man aged 18 to 35 in good health. Some clones in this sample may be carry-over from other donors' samples. CDR3 DNA: TGTGCCAGTAGTATGACTAGCGGGAACTACGAGCAGTACTTC. Translating gives CASSMTSGNYEQYF.